Presented here are 20 T cell receptor beta chains from one specimen sequenced in a study of shared clonotypes between healthy human individuals. Naive CD8 isolation took CD45RO-negative cells positively selected for CCR7 and excluded terminally differentiated effector memory CD45RA+ cells. Here immunoSEQ multiplex PCR was the method, and the copy in TCRdb shows in-frame clones only, minus some. The repertoire holds roughly 890,000 clones, 80% to 95% seen once, with around 24% in the top ten. Sample: naive CD8+ T cells sorted from blood. The receptors were gathered from a man aged 30 to 39 in good health.

The genes are TRBV7-9 and TRBJ1-2, with a weak D call TRBD1 (5 bases). CDR3 size: 14 residues. Trimming took 5 bases from V and 4 from J, leaving 14 bases between them. CDR1 is SEHNR, CDR2 FQNEAQ, per germline (reference sequence). CDR3 residues: CASSPPGGGYGYTF. In DNA form, the CDR3 reads TGTGCCAGCAGCCCCCCGGGGGGGGGCTATGGCTACACCTTC.

The chain employs TRBV7-9 and TRBJ2-1; 8 bases map to TRBD1. Germline CDR1 SEHNR, CDR2 FQNEAQ (reference sequence). Germline trimming cut 8 bases from V and 5 bases from J; bases unmatched to any gene: 5. The CDR3 has 13 residues. For the CDR3, the DNA is TGTGCCAGCTTGGGACAGGTGAACAATGAGCAGTTCTTC. This sequence encodes CASLGQVNNEQFF.

This rearrangement joins TRBV10-2 to TRBJ2-7; D is uncertain. The length of the CDR3 is 12 residues. V lost 0 bases, J lost 5 bases, and 5 bases lay in between. Germline CDR1 and CDR2: WSHSY and SAAADI. Here the CDR3 reads CASSESYHEQYF. Here the CDR3 DNA reads TGCGCCAGCAGTGAGTCTTATCACGAGCAGTACTTC.

The chain links TRBV7-9 to TRBJ1-1; TRBD1 agrees at 8 bases. Germline trimming cut 3 bases from V and 7 bases from J; bases unmatched to any gene: 7. There are 14 residues in the CDR3. Per the germline V gene, CDR1 is SEHNR and CDR2 is FQNEAQ (reference sequence). This chain's CDR3 is CASSLGTGTNEAFF. The CDR3 nucleotides read TGTGCCAGCAGCTTGGGGACAGGCACGAATGAAGCTTTCTTT.

This chain uses TRBV7-6 with TRBJ1-5; D ambiguous. The germline V gene has CDR1 SGHVS and CDR2 FNYEAQ. Trimming removed 0 bases at V and 2 bases at J, with 5 bases between. This CDR3 has 14 amino acids. DNA for the CDR3: TGTGCCAGCAGCTTAGCATCGGGCAATCAGCCCCAGCATTTT. As protein: CASSLASGNQPQHF.

This clone was seen just once. This sequence joins TRBV28 and TRBJ1-5, with D possibly TRBD1 on 5 matching bases. Germline values: CDR1 MDHEN, CDR2 SYDVKM. The V and J ends lost 5 bases and 0 bases respectively, with 11 bases between them. The CDR3 is made up of 15 amino acids. The CDR3 loop reads CASSQGLGSNQPQHF. CDR3 bases: TGTGCCAGCAGTCAGGGTTTGGGTAGCAATCAGCCCCAGCATTTT.

The chain uses TRBV4-1 and TRBJ2-7; D might be TRBD1 (7 bases). The CDR3 totals 15 residues. V gave up 4 bases and J gave up 4 bases, with 17 bases separating them. Germline CDR1 and CDR2: MGHRA and YSYEKL. The CDR3 region is CASSPRQGGAYEQYF. DNA for the CDR3: TGCGCCAGCAGCCCCCGACAGGGAGGCGCGTACGAGCAGTACTTC.

In DNA form, the CDR3 reads TGTGCCAGCAGTTCCTCCGGACAGGGCTCCTACGAGCAGTACTTC. Translated: CASSSSGQGSYEQYF. This chain joins TRBV27 and TRBJ2-7; TRBD1 matches at 8 bases. Per germline, CDR1 MNHEY and CDR2 SMNVEV (reference sequence). J was trimmed by 0 bases and V by 4 bases; bases with no gene match: 5. The CDR3 extends over 15 amino acids.

This clone was seen a single time. The genes are TRBV11-2 and TRBJ2-1; either TRBD1 or TRBD2 may fit D (6 bases each). Germline CDR1 is SGHAT and CDR2 is FQNNGV. Trimming took off 5 bases at V and 7 bases at J, with 12 bases between the two ends. The CDR3 totals 13 residues. The CDR3 loop is CASSLGGLNEQFF. DNA of the CDR3: TGTGCCAGCAGCCTAGGGGGGTTGAATGAGCAGTTCTTC.

The chain carries TRBV4-1 and TRBJ1-2, with 7 bases that match TRBD1. The CDR3 has 14 amino acids. V gave up 4 bases and J gave up 7 bases; unmatched junction bases: 9. The V gene's germline CDR1 is MGHRA and CDR2 YSYEKL. The CDR3 is CASSPSGQVFGYTF. The CDR3 DNA sequence: TGCGCCAGCAGCCCGTCCGGACAGGTTTTTGGCTACACCTTC.

The chain combines TRBV7-6 with TRBJ2-2; TRBD1 or TRBD2 may be the D gene (6 bases each). CDR3 size: 15 residues. Per germline, CDR1 SGHVS and CDR2 FNYEAQ. With 4 bases removed from V and 6 bases from J, the gap between germline ends came to 15 bases. In DNA, the CDR3 is TGTGCCAGCAGCTGGGGGGCGATGTTGGCCGGGGAGCTGTTTTTT. Encoded protein: CASSWGAMLAGELFF.

Concerning this clone: A much larger clone sits a single nucleotide away, making a read error possible. Other DNA variants within this sample encode the same CDR3. The rearrangement joins TRBV6-5 to TRBJ2-2; D is uncertain. Trimming removed 4 bases at V and 2 bases at J, with 2 bases between. In germline, CDR1 is MNHEY, CDR2 SVGAGI. The CDR3 totals 12 residues. The CDR3 coding sequence is TGTGCCAGCAGTTCCAACACCGGGGAGCTGTTTTTT. Its translation: CASSSNTGELFF.

The chain couples TRBV5-1 to TRBJ2-5; 10 nucleotides agree with TRBD1. V shed 5 bases, J shed 4 bases, and the junction held 8 bases outside the gene matches. This CDR3 region has 15 residues. Germline CDR1 is SGHRS and CDR2 is YFSETQ. The CDR3 sequence: CASSFARQGAETQYF. CDR3 in DNA: TGCGCCAGCAGTTTCGCCCGACAGGGGGCAGAGACCCAGTACTTC.

V gene TRBV7-9 combines with J gene TRBJ1-2; D may be TRBD1 (5 bases). V lost 5 bases to trimming and J lost 8 bases, with 21 bases between them. The CDR3 contains 15 residues. The V gene's germline CDR1 is SEHNR and CDR2 FQNEAQ (reference sequence). CDR3 in amino acids: CASSQVGQGGRGYTF. The CDR3 bases are TGTGCCAGCAGCCAAGTAGGGCAGGGCGGTCGCGGCTACACCTTC.

In this sample, this clone turned up once. This sequence joins TRBV27 and TRBJ2-7, with TRBD1 identical over 8 bases. This CDR3 contains 15 residues. Trimming cost V 3 bases and J 2 bases; bases outside gene matches: 6. The germline gives CDR1 MNHEY, CDR2 SMNVEV (reference sequence). CDR3 in amino acids: CASSFAGQVPYEQYF. The CDR3 DNA reads TGTGCCAGCAGTTTCGCGGGACAGGTTCCCTACGAGCAGTACTTC.

The chain carries TRBV29-1 and TRBJ2-7, with D possibly being TRBD1 (5 bases). Between the trimmed V and J ends, which lost 3 bases and 0 bases, there was a span of 9 bases. Germline CDR1 and CDR2: SQVTM and ANQGSEA. The length of the CDR3 is 13 residues. In nucleotides, the CDR3 is TGCAGCGTTGAGTCAGGGCGCTCCTACGAGCAGTACTTC. It yields the protein CSVESGRSYEQYF.

J is TRBJ2-2 and V is TRBV5-1, with 10 bases identical to TRBD1. The CDR3 loop spans 18 amino acids. The V and J ends lost 3 bases and 2 bases, in that order; junction bases with no gene match: 10. Germline V gene data show CDR1 as SGHRS and CDR2 as YFSETQ. This CDR3 is CASSSEMGQGINTGELFF. The CDR3 DNA follows: TGCGCCAGCAGCTCAGAAATGGGACAGGGGATTAACACCGGGGAGCTGTTTTTT.

The chain combines TRBV9 with TRBJ2-2; D remains unclear. The germline gives CDR1 SGDLS, CDR2 YYNGEE. V dropped 4 bases and J dropped 0 bases, with 19 bases sitting between them. The CDR3 covers 18 residues. DNA of the CDR3: TGTGCCAGCAGCCCGAGGACCGGAGTAGGCGCGAACACCGGGGAGCTGTTTTTT. This gives the protein CASSPRTGVGANTGELFF. Supplemented by reference TRBV9 and TRBJ2-2, the full variable domain reads DSGVTQTPKHLITATGQRVTLRCSPRSGDLSVYWYQQSLDQGLQFLIQYYNGEERAKGNILERFSAQQFPDLHSELNLSSLELGDSALYFCASSPRTGVGANTGELFFGEGSRLTVL.

This chain uses TRBV7-2 with TRBJ2-7; D is unresolved. Trimming cost V 5 bases and J 4 bases, with 15 bases left between them. This CDR3 is 14 amino acids long. Germline-derived CDR1 and CDR2 are SGHTA and FQGNSA. This CDR3 is CASSIITSTYEQYF. In DNA form, the CDR3 reads TGTGCCAGCAGCATTATTACAAGTACTTACGAGCAGTACTTC.

The chain carries TRBV6-8 and TRBJ2-5, with a tentative D call TRBD2 (5 bases). The CDR3 is made up of 13 amino acids. Trimming cost V 6 bases and J 5 bases, with 13 bases left between them. Per germline, CDR1 MNHGY and CDR2 SAAAGT. The CDR3 DNA follows: TGTGCCAGCAGAGAGCCCCCGGGGGAGACCCAGTACTTC. It yields the protein CASREPPGETQYF.